The clone carrying this T cell receptor beta chain was seen more than once but under ten times. Its antigen is undetermined. TCRdb reprocessed the RT-PCR reads via MiXCR and lists one record per CDR3 protein. This table has hundreds of thousands of distinct CDR3 sequences, around 16% appearing once. This specimen belongs to a study of response to subunit inactivated influenza vaccine. Study-level findings and limits: Few additional T cells are recruited per seasonal influenza vaccination, authors suggested.

Germline V lookup: CDR1 MNHEY, CDR2 SVGAGI. The CDR3 length is 12 residues. V was cut by 8 bases and J by 6 bases, with 10 bases left in between. The input for sequencing was PBMCs from blood, taken approximately 12 days after vaccination. The origin of this receptor is a man aged 50-60 years who received an inactivated influenza vaccine. The genes are TRBV6-5 and TRBJ2-2; D gene uncertain. The CDR3 spells CASGRVSGELFF. In nucleotides, the CDR3 is TGTGCCAGCGGCCGGGTGTCCGGGGAGCTGTTTTTT.